This T cell receptor beta chain appears in the sequencing data of a study of Ad26.COV2.S vaccination and SARS-CoV-2 variants. Across the whole study: Administration of Ad26.COV2.S was intramuscular, either once or twice 56 days apart. Study results and caveats: From the TCR breadth and depth analyses, total T cell responses may have been underestimated.

Clones were sequenced by immunoSEQ multiplex PCR, and TCRdb holds only the in-frame ones, with some missing. Of some 290,000 clones listed, 86% are singletons. Treatment described: roughly 19 received Ad26.COV2.S at low or high dose, single or two shots; roughly 5 received placebo; per-sample allocation not given. Day 63 after the first vaccine or placebo injection was the time point for sampling. An Ad26 vector that expressed Wuhan-strain SARS-CoV-2 spike constituted the vaccine. Turning to this clone: What it binds is not known.

V was clipped by 2 bases and J by 5 bases, with 13 bases between them. Germline V gives CDR1 SGHNT, CDR2 YYREEE (reference sequence). The CDR3 length is 14 residues. This receptor was taken from a person between 18 and 65 years old who received the Ad26.COV2.S COVID-19 vaccine or a placebo. The source material was peripheral blood, sampled in a trial of Ad26.COV2.S vaccine versus placebo. The chain carries TRBV5-4 and TRBJ2-5; tentatively, D is TRBD1 (6 bases). CDR3 sequence: CASSFVTGTETQYF. CDR3 sequence (DNA): TGTGCCAGCAGCTTCGTAACAGGGACCGAGACCCAGTACTTC.